This TCR beta chain was sequenced for a study of blood T cell repertoires in COVID-19. V dropped 2 bases and J dropped 0 bases, with 8 bases sitting between them. Germline CDR1 is MDHEN and CDR2 is SYDVKM. The CDR3 totals 14 residues. Assay used: immunoSEQ multiplex PCR; TCRdb lists only in-frame clones, some missing. The top ten hold about 11% of the sample, which has around 150,000 clones, about nine tenths seen once. This chain connects TRBV28 to TRBJ2-7; tentatively, D is TRBD2 (5 bases). Sequences were obtained from peripheral blood. This clonotype was obtained from a man aged 45-65 years with active or convalescent COVID-19. CDR3 sequence (DNA): TGTGCCAGCAGTTTAACGGGGTTCTCCTACGAGCAGTACTTC. Translation gives CASSLTGFSYEQYF.